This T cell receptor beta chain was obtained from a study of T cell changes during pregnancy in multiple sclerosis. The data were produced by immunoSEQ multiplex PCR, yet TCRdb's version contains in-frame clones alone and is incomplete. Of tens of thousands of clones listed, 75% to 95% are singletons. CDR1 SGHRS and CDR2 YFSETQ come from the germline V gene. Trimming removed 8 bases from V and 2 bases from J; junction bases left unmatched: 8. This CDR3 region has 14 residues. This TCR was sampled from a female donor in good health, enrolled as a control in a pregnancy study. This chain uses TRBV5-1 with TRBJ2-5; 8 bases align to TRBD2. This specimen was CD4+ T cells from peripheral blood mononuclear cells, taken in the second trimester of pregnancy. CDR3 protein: CASTMGLGQETQYF. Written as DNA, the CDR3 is TGCGCCAGTACCATGGGACTAGGACAAGAGACCCAGTACTTC. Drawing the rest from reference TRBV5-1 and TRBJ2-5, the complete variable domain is KAGVTQTPRYLIKTRGQQVTLSCSPISGHRSVSWYQQTPGQGLQFLFEYFSETQRNKGNFPGRFSGRQFSNSRSEMNVSTLELGDSALYLCASTMGLGQETQYFGPGTRLLVL.